The next 21 T cell receptor beta chains were all read from a single sample in a study of CD8 T cells in Susac syndrome. An amount of RNA that ranged from 0.5 to 1 ug was reverse transcribed with random hexamers. Via MiXCR, TCRdb re-called the immunoSEQ multiplex PCR reads, giving one row per CDR3 protein. The sample has 45,000 or so distinct CDR3 sequences; 93% are singletons. The source material was CD8+ T cells from PBMCs. The receptor set was obtained from a human donor in good health.

The V gene is TRBV10-2, the J gene TRBJ2-7, with 8 bases fitting TRBD1. V dropped 3 bases and J dropped 3; count of bases not matched to a gene: 7. The CDR3 totals 15 residues. From germline, CDR1 is WSHSY and CDR2 SAAADI. CDR3 DNA: TGCGCCAGCAGTGAAGGACAGGGAATATACTACGAGCAGTACTTC. Protein: CASSEGQGIYYEQYF.

The rearrangement links TRBV20-1 to TRBJ2-1; D is perhaps TRBD2 (6 bases). The V end lost 3 bases, the J end lost 0 bases, and 9 bases lay between the germline ends. Per germline, CDR1 DFQATT and CDR2 SNEGSKA (reference sequence). The CDR3 length is 14 residues. The DNA for the CDR3 is TGCAGTGCTAGGGGGGAGGACTCCTACAATGAGCAGTTCTTC. It translates to CSARGEDSYNEQFF.

The J gene is TRBJ2-5, the V gene TRBV5-1; unclear D gene. Germline CDR1 is SGHRS and CDR2 is YFSETQ. The CDR3 has 14 residues. Trimming removed 3 bases from V and 0 bases from J, with 9 bases in between. As DNA, the CDR3 is TGCGCCAGCAGCTATTGGCAAAACCAAGAGACCCAGTACTTC. Translation: CASSYWQNQETQYF.

The rearrangement uses TRBV28 and TRBJ1-1; a possible D gene is TRBD1 (5 bases). Trimming shortened V by 5 bases and J by 0 bases, and 13 bases separated the two germline ends. Looked up from germline, CDR1 is MDHEN and CDR2 is SYDVKM. The CDR3 consists of 15 residues. CDR3 sequence (DNA): TGTGCCAGCAGTCCGGGGGACCTCTTGAACACTGAAGCTTTCTTT. Its translation: CASSPGDLLNTEAFF.

The genes are TRBV12-3 or TRBV12-4 and TRBJ1-1; D is unresolved. The germline V and J ends were trimmed by 5 bases and 4 bases, with 11 bases remaining between them. This CDR3 is 13 amino acids long. The CDR3 bases are TGTGCCAGCAGTCCCCCCCCCAGCACTGAAGCTTTCTTT. Residues: CASSPPPSTEAFF.

The chain is built from TRBV29-1 and TRBJ1-5; no definite D call. This CDR3 spans 14 amino acids. Per germline, CDR1 SQVTM and CDR2 ANQGSEA. The V end lost 0 bases, the J end lost 1 base, and 7 bases lay between the germline ends. The CDR3 region has the DNA TGCAGCGTTGAAGATGACGGAAGCAATCAGCCCCAGCATTTT. Translating it yields CSVEDDGSNQPQHF.

The chain joins TRBV7-9 to TRBJ2-3; TRBD1 might be the D (5 bases). The CDR3 runs 12 residues. The germline gives CDR1 SEHNR, CDR2 FQNEAQ (reference sequence). In DNA, the CDR3 is TGTGCGGGGCAGGGCGGCACAGATACGCAGTATTTT. This sequence encodes CAGQGGTDTQYF.

The rearrangement links TRBV27 to TRBJ2-7; D might be TRBD1 (6 bases). V lost 0 bases, J lost 2 bases, and 11 bases lay in between. The length of the CDR3 is 15 residues. CDR1 is MNHEY, CDR2 SMNVEV, per germline (reference sequence). The CDR3 protein is CASSLSTGATYEQYF. The DNA of the CDR3 is TGTGCCAGCAGTTTATCGACAGGCGCTACCTACGAGCAGTACTTC.

The chain recombines TRBV12-3 or TRBV12-4 with TRBJ2-7; D remains ambiguous. This CDR3 contains 13 residues. Trimming removed 6 bases from V and 2 bases from J, with 11 bases in between. The CDR3 bases are TGTGCCAGCAGCCCCCTAGGGACCTACGAGCAGTACTTC. It specifies CASSPLGTYEQYF.

J is TRBJ1-6 and V is TRBV4-1; D gene uncertain. V lost 0 bases, J lost 9 bases, and 6 bases lay in between. The CDR3 contains 13 residues. CDR1 MGHRA and CDR2 YSYEKL come from the germline V gene. As DNA, the CDR3 is TGCGCCAGCAGCCAAGATGGTACTTCACCCCTCCACTTT. It codes for CASSQDGTSPLHF.

The gene calls are TRBV4-1 and TRBJ2-1; 8 bases line up with TRBD2. This CDR3 is 15 amino acids long. Germline V CDR1 and CDR2: MGHRA, YSYEKL. V was clipped by 4 bases and J by 8 bases; unmatched bases: 10. CDR3 region: CASSPPGLVYDEQFF. CDR3 coding DNA: TGCGCCAGCAGCCCACCGGGACTAGTGTACGATGAGCAGTTCTTC.

This chain uses TRBV12-3 or TRBV12-4 with TRBJ1-1; 7 bases align to TRBD1. This CDR3 region has 16 residues. After removal of 5 bases from V and 4 bases from J, the junction contained 13 bases not matched to a gene. CDR3 in amino acids: CASSPGGQPGGTEAFF. CDR3 coding DNA: TGTGCCAGCAGTCCTGGGGGACAGCCCGGGGGCACTGAAGCTTTCTTT.

The chain recombines TRBV6-6 with TRBJ1-1; D is possibly TRBD1 (5 bases). Trimming left V 2 bases short and J 0 bases short, with 10 bases between. The CDR3 runs 15 residues. Per the germline V gene, CDR1 is MNHNY and CDR2 is SVGAGI (reference sequence). The chain's CDR3 is CASSYPGVLNTEAFF. As DNA, the CDR3 is TGTGCCAGCAGTTACCCGGGGGTCCTGAACACTGAAGCTTTCTTT.

V gene TRBV5-4 combines with J gene TRBJ2-1; tentatively, D is TRBD2 (5 bases). CDR1 SGHNT and CDR2 YYREEE come from the germline V gene (reference sequence). This CDR3 is 13 amino acids long. The germline V and J ends were trimmed by 1 base and 4 bases, with 6 bases remaining between them. The CDR3 DNA follows: TGTGCCAGCAGCTTGTCGGGGTACAATGAGCAGTTCTTC. Translated: CASSLSGYNEQFF.

This sequence joins TRBV27 and TRBJ2-1; D gene ambiguous. This CDR3 comprises 15 residues. V lost 3 bases and J lost 2, with 11 bases in between. Per germline, CDR1 MNHEY and CDR2 SMNVEV (reference sequence). The CDR3 region has the DNA TGTGCCAGCAGTTTCGCCCCTGGGCCCTACAATGAGCAGTTCTTC. It is translated as CASSFAPGPYNEQFF.

This chain joins TRBV7-9 and TRBJ1-1; D uncertain. Germline V gives CDR1 SEHNR, CDR2 FQNEAQ (reference sequence). V was pared by 6 bases and J by 0 bases, with 20 bases between. The CDR3 has 17 residues. In DNA form, the CDR3 reads TGTGCCAGCAGTCGCTTTCCCCAGGCAGAGATGAACACTGAAGCTTTCTTT. It is translated as CASSRFPQAEMNTEAFF.

This clonotype was observed a single time. The V call is TRBV6-1, the J call TRBJ2-1; 13 nucleotides match TRBD2. Looked up from germline, CDR1 is MNHNS and CDR2 is SASEGT. The CDR3 sequence is 17 residues long. Germline trimming cut 5 bases from V and 5 bases from J; bases unmatched to any gene: 9. In nucleotides, the CDR3 is TGTGCCAGCAGTCCCTGGACTAGCGGGAGACGAGACAATGAGCAGTTCTTC. Amino acids: CASSPWTSGRRDNEQFF.

CDR3 DNA: TGCAGCGTTGATGCCCCTAGCGGAGGGGGGACCCAGTACTTC. This sequence encodes CSVDAPSGGGTQYF. This chain links TRBV29-1 with TRBJ2-5; the D gene is possibly TRBD2 (7 bases). From germline, CDR1 is SQVTM and CDR2 ANQGSEA. Trimming stripped 3 bases from V and 7 bases from J, with 18 bases between. There are 14 residues in the CDR3.

The genes are TRBV2 and TRBJ2-7, with 7 bases lining up with TRBD2. V was pared by 8 bases and J by 2 bases, with 3 bases of the junction left unmatched. The CDR3 length is 12 residues. The germline V gene encodes CDR1 SNHLY and CDR2 FYNNEI. DNA for the CDR3: TGTGCCAGCGCGGGGGTCCCCTACGAGCAGTACTTC. Its protein product is CASAGVPYEQYF.

This sequence joins TRBV28 and TRBJ2-5; 14 positions match TRBD2. Germline lookup yields CDR1 MDHEN and CDR2 SYDVKM. CDR3 size: 17 residues. J lost 5 bases, V lost 6 bases, and 11 bases had no gene match. The CDR3 sequence: CASSLFGTSGSSETQYF. DNA of the CDR3: TGTGCCAGCAGCCTTTTCGGGACTAGCGGGAGCTCGGAGACCCAGTACTTC.

This chain's CDR3 is CASRPPDGFSYEQYF. The DNA for the CDR3 is TGTGCCAGCAGACCCCCGGACGGCTTCTCCTACGAGCAGTACTTC. The chain recombines TRBV6-2 or TRBV6-3 with TRBJ2-7; D not certain. The CDR3 spans 15 residues. Trimming cost V 6 bases and J 0 bases, with 15 bases left between them. CDR1 and CDR2 from the germline V gene are MNHEY and SVGEGT.